This T cell receptor (beta chain) was sequenced for a study of OX40 agonist ivuxolimab in advanced cancers. Overall study: Given to patients was ivuxolimab, an agonistic anti-OX40 (CD134) antibody. Patients were dosed intravenously with ivuxolimab at 0.01 to 10 mg/kg every 2 weeks.

Drawing of blood for sampling happened at baseline, at cycle 4 day 1, and at cycle 7 day 1. Comment on this clone: The antigen is undetermined.

The study's findings and limits: Those patients achieving a partial response at 0.1-3.0 mg/kg showed among the lowest clonal expansion.

The V gene's germline CDR1 is LGHNA and CDR2 YSLEER. Between the trimmed V and J ends, which lost 0 bases and 10 bases, there was a span of 31 bases. This CDR3 is built from 20 residues. Assay: immunoSEQ multiplex PCR; the TCRdb copy retains only in-frame clones and omits some. The sample records 75,000 to 95,000 clones, around 92% being singletons. This receptor was obtained from an adult with an advanced solid tumor such as melanoma, head and neck, liver or kidney cancer. The chain employs TRBV4-3 and TRBJ2-1; D tentatively fits TRBD1 or TRBD2 (5 bases each). This sample comprised CD4+ or CD8+ T cells sorted from blood, obtained in a trial of the OX40 agonist ivuxolimab. The CDR3 nucleotides read TGCGCCAGCAGCCAAGAATTACGAAAGGGGCTGTTGGGAGAGGGATTCGAGCAGTTCTTC. Protein sequence: CASSQELRKGLLGEGFEQFF.